This record looks at one TCR beta chain sequence and its context. Its antigen remains unknown. The CDR3 has 15 amino acids. The V and J ends lost 5 bases and 2 bases respectively, with 15 bases between them. Per germline, CDR1 SGHRS and CDR2 YFSETQ. Some clones are missing from TCRdb's copy, which holds only in-frame ones; the method was immunoSEQ multiplex PCR. The table includes about 120,000 clones, 88% detected once. This specimen comes from a study of T cell responses to AZD1222 COVID-19 vaccine. The study, taken as a whole, reports: Recipients of two AZD1222 doses showed rising Spike-specific TCR breadth and depth. Spike-wide coverage was observed for vaccine-associated CD4 TCRs, with dominant responses at 160-218 and 743-854. Clonal diversity was possibly underestimated, and the donors were mostly white British, with more females.

The rearrangement uses TRBV5-1 and TRBJ2-3; tentative D call: TRBD1 (6 bases). This sample comprised peripheral blood, obtained on day 0 of AZD1222 vaccination. This TCR came from an adult in good health. CDR3: CASRKEQGITDTQYF. The DNA for the CDR3 is TGCGCCAGCAGGAAGGAACAGGGCATCACAGATACGCAGTATTTT.